The rows below give T cell receptor beta chains drawn from one sample of a study of OX40 agonist ivuxolimab in advanced cancers. The method was immunoSEQ multiplex PCR; TCRdb's version includes in-frame clones alone and lacks a portion of them. The table lists some 14,000 clones, approximately 87% of them singletons. The sample consisted of CD4+ or CD8+ T cells sorted from blood, taken in a trial of the OX40 agonist ivuxolimab. The receptors were gathered from an adult with an advanced solid tumor such as melanoma, head and neck, liver or kidney cancer. CDR3s include the opening cysteine and the closing phenylalanine or tryptophan. Fields, in order: J gene, D gene, clone size, V gene, CDR3 DNA, CDR3 protein. D genes are given only for firm matches. Clone size is not always given. Where it is, it says once, few, many or a class for expanded clones.

TRBJ2-3 | TRBD2 | - | TRBV6-4 | TGTGCCAGCAGTGATTCCGCGACTAGCGGGGGTTTCACAGATACGCAGTATTTT | CASSDSATSGGFTDTQYF
TRBJ1-1 | - | - | TRBV29-1 | TGCAGCGCTACAATTAGGATCAACACTGAAGCTTTCTTT | CSATIRINTEAFF
TRBJ1-2 | - | - | TRBV29-1 | TGCAGCGTTCTCAGAGGGGACTATGGCTACACCTTC | CSVLRGDYGYTF
TRBJ2-3 | TRBD2 | - | TRBV4-1 | TGCGCCAGCACCTCCGGGGCCGGGGGGGATACGCAGTATTTT | CASTSGAGGDTQYF
TRBJ2-5 | - | once | TRBV5-1 | TGCGCCAGCAGCTTGACCAGCAACCAAGAGACCCAGTACTTC | CASSLTSNQETQYF
TRBJ1-4 | - | - | TRBV29-1 | TGCAGCGCAAAAACCGGTAATGAAAAACTGTTTTTT | CSAKTGNEKLFF
TRBJ2-7 | - | - | TRBV27 | TGTGCCAGCAGTTTATCTTCCAGGGAGTACGAGCAGTACTTC | CASSLSSREYEQYF
TRBJ2-5 | TRBD2 | - | TRBV15 | TGTGCCACCAGCAGAGATCCCAGGACTAGCGGGGGCCAAGAGACCCAGTACTTC | CATSRDPRTSGGQETQYF
TRBJ2-3 | TRBD2 | - | TRBV6-1 | TGTGCCAGCACCCAGCGGGGGACGCAGGATACGCAGTATTTT | CASTQRGTQDTQYF
TRBJ1-2 | - | - | TRBV5-4 | TGTGCCAGCAGCTTGTCAAGTGATGGCTACACCTTC | CASSLSSDGYTF
TRBJ2-2 | TRBD1 | - | TRBV9 | TGTGCCAGCAGCAACAGGGACAGGGGGAGCACCGGGGAGCTGTTTTTT | CASSNRDRGSTGELFF
TRBJ1-2 | TRBD1 | - | TRBV4-1 | TGCGCCAGCAGCCATTACACAGGGGCTTATGGCTACACCTTC | CASSHYTGAYGYTF
TRBJ1-2 | - | - | TRBV19 | TGTGCCAGTAGCGAGACAGGATATGGCTACACCTTC | CASSETGYGYTF
TRBJ1-3 | - | - | TRBV6-6 | TGTGCCAGCAGTCCCGCGGGGGGACGTGGAAACACCATATATTTT | CASSPAGGRGNTIYF
TRBJ2-7 | - | - | TRBV2 | TGTGCCAGCAGCCCGTTATCGTGGGGGGAGCAGTACTTC | CASSPLSWGEQYF
TRBJ1-3 | TRBD1 | - | TRBV2 | TGTGCCAGCAGCGACAGGGCGGGAAACACCATATATTTT | CASSDRAGNTIYF
TRBJ2-6 | - | - | TRBV5-1 | TGCGCCAGCAGCTTGAGAGAGACAGTTGGGGCCAACGTCCTGACTTTC | CASSLRETVGANVLTF
TRBJ2-1 | TRBD2 | - | TRBV27 | TGTGCCAGCAGTTTACGGGAGGACAATGAGCAGTTCTTC | CASSLREDNEQFF
TRBJ2-7 | TRBD1 | - | TRBV6-1 | TGTGCTTTGACAGGGGGCGTCTACGAGCAGTACTTC | CALTGGVYEQYF
TRBJ1-5 | - | - | TRBV6-1 | TGTGCCAGCAGTGAAAGTTCAGGGCTCTATAGCAATCAGCCCCAGCATTTT | CASSESSGLYSNQPQHF
TRBJ2-3 | - | - | TRBV5-5 | TGTGCCAGCAGCAATGATGGCGGAGGCGATACGCAGTATTTT | CASSNDGGGDTQYF
TRBJ2-5 | - | few | TRBV2 | TGTGCCAGCAGTGACCGGGGGGCCCTGGTGGCCCAGTACTTC | CASSDRGALVAQYF
TRBJ1-1 | - | - | TRBV7-9 | TGTGCCAGCAGCTTGGATATGAACACTGAAGCTTTCTTT | CASSLDMNTEAFF
TRBJ2-5 | - | - | TRBV6-1 | TGTGCCAGCAGTGAAGGGGGGCGAGAGACCCAGTACTTC | CASSEGGRETQYF
TRBJ1-3 | - | once | TRBV7-3 | TGTGCCAGCGGAACATGGGAAGGGAGAGGAGTCTCTGGAAACACCATATATTTT | CASGTWEGRGVSGNTIYF
TRBJ1-1 | - | - | TRBV6-1 | TGTGCCAGCAGTCCCTATCAATCCACTGAAGCTTTCTTT | CASSPYQSTEAFF
TRBJ2-3 | TRBD2 | once | TRBV5-1 | TGCGCCAGCAGCTTGGGGCTAGCGGACCCCACAGATACGCAGTATTTT | CASSLGLADPTDTQYF
TRBJ1-1 | - | few | TRBV5-1 | TGCGCCACCAAGGCAGGGGAAGTAAACACTGAAGCTTTCTTT | CATKAGEVNTEAFF
TRBJ2-3 | - | - | TRBV18 | TGTGCCAGCTCCCCAGGGGTAGATACGCAGTATTTT | CASSPGVDTQYF
TRBJ2-7 | - | - | TRBV9 | TGTGCCAGCAGCGTAGCAGGACAACCCTACGAGCAGTACTTC | CASSVAGQPYEQYF
TRBJ2-3 | - | few | TRBV7-8 | TGTGCCACTATAACCCCCACAGATACGCAGTATTTT | CATITPTDTQYF
TRBJ2-2 | TRBD1 | once | TRBV11-3 | TGTGCCAGCAGCTTACAACAGGGGGCTGGGACCGGGGAGCTGTTTTTT | CASSLQQGAGTGELFF
TRBJ1-2 | - | - | TRBV25-1 | TGTGCCAGCAGTGTGCCAAGGGGGGGCTACACCTTC | CASSVPRGGYTF
TRBJ2-7 | - | - | TRBV11-2 | TGTGCCAGCAGCTTAGGCCAGCACTACGAGCAGTACTTC | CASSLGQHYEQYF
TRBJ1-2 | - | - | TRBV6-1 | TGTGCCAGCAGTCGGGCGGGTAACTATGGCTACACCTTC | CASSRAGNYGYTF
TRBJ1-2 | - | - | TRBV19 | TGTGCCAGTAGTGGGGACCGGCAAGGCTTGGGCTACACCTTC | CASSGDRQGLGYTF
TRBJ1-3 | TRBD1 | - | TRBV6-1 | TGTGCCACACGACAGGGAATTGGAAACACCATATATTTT | CATRQGIGNTIYF
TRBJ2-1 | TRBD1 | - | TRBV20-1 | TGCAGTGCTCCGAGACAGGGATCGGAGTTCTTC | CSAPRQGSEFF
TRBJ2-7 | - | - | TRBV18 | TGTGCCAGCCGAACGGGTCTGGTCTACGAGCAGTACTTC | CASRTGLVYEQYF
TRBJ1-1 | TRBD1 | - | TRBV18 | TGTGCCAGCTCCCTGGGACAGTTGAACACTGAAGCTTTCTTT | CASSLGQLNTEAFF
TRBJ2-6 | - | - | TRBV5-5 | TGTGCCAGCAGCTTGGTGGGGGGGCGTTCTGGGGCCAACGTCCTGACTTTC | CASSLVGGRSGANVLTF
TRBJ1-4 | - | - | TRBV6-5 | TGTGCCAGCAGTTACCCGGGAGACATGGCTGAAAAACTGTTTTTT | CASSYPGDMAEKLFF
TRBJ2-4 | - | - | TRBV7-8 | TGTGCCAGCAGCCGAAGGCTAGAGGGAGCCAAAAACATTCAGTACTTC | CASSRRLEGAKNIQYF
TRBJ2-7 | - | - | TRBV5-1 | TGCGCCAGCGGGGTGGGAAGCACCTCCTACGAGCAGTACTTC | CASGVGSTSYEQYF
TRBJ1-1 | - | - | TRBV19 | TGTGCCAGTAAAACACGGAACACTGAAGCTTTCTTT | CASKTRNTEAFF
TRBJ2-7 | - | - | TRBV18 | TGTGCCAGCTCACCAGGGGGCAGCTACGAGCAGTACTTC | CASSPGGSYEQYF
TRBJ1-1 | TRBD1 | few | TRBV7-6 | TGTGCCAGCAGTTTCGACAGGGGGCTTGATGAAGCTTTCTTT | CASSFDRGLDEAFF
TRBJ1-1 | - | once | TRBV20-1 | TGCAGTGCTACGGGGGGCACTGAAGCTTTCTTT | CSATGGTEAFF
TRBJ1-2 | - | - | TRBV5-1 | TGCGCCAGCAGCTTGGTTACAGGGCAGGCCTATGGCTACACCTTC | CASSLVTGQAYGYTF
TRBJ2-3 | TRBD2 | - | TRBV11-2 | TGTGCCAGCAGCTTCGGACTAGCGGGGCGACAATCTTTT | CASSFGLAGRQSF
TRBJ1-5 | - | - | TRBV15 | TGTGCCACCAGCAGGGGGAGACAGGACCCGGATCAGCCCCAGCATTTT | CATSRGRQDPDQPQHF
TRBJ1-2 | - | - | TRBV20-1 | TGCAGTGTCCCGATCGACAATGGCTACACCTTC | CSVPIDNGYTF
TRBJ2-1 | - | - | TRBV5-1 | TGCGCCAGCAGCTTGGGAACCTCTTCGGGCAATGAGCAGTTCTTC | CASSLGTSSGNEQFF
TRBJ1-1 | - | - | TRBV2 | TGTGCCAGCAACCTATTGACAGCCATGAACACTGAAGCTTTCTTT | CASNLLTAMNTEAFF
TRBJ2-7 | TRBD2 | - | TRBV2 | TGTGCCAGCAGTGTCGGACTAGATGAGCAGTACTTC | CASSVGLDEQYF
TRBJ2-7 | TRBD2 | large | TRBV6-1 | TGTGCCAGCAGTGAAGGAGCGGGGGGGCCCAACGAGCAGTACTTC | CASSEGAGGPNEQYF
TRBJ1-6 | - | - | TRBV11-1 | TGTGCCAGCAGCTTAGGCAGTGCGGGATCACCCCTCCACTTT | CASSLGSAGSPLHF